This T cell receptor (beta chain) came from a study of blood T cell repertoires in COVID-19. Whole-study context: COVID-19 samples, acute and convalescent, were from the United States, Italy and Spain. T cells, B-cell-depleted T cells, or PBMCs provided the cDNA or gDNA that served as material.

The CDR3 spans 15 residues. After removal of 3 bases from V and 5 bases from J, the junction contained 10 bases not matched to a gene. Germline CDR1 reads SGDLS; CDR2 reads YYNGEE. This clone has a single count. Original analysis: Estimation of nucleated cell counts was performed using reference gene primer amplification. The repertoire was sequenced with immunoSEQ multiplex PCR; TCRdb's copy has only in-frame clones and lacks some. V and J calls and clone size are copied from that table; D and trimming were computed from the DNA. The sample lists hundreds of thousands of clones, approximately 80% occurring once.

The specimen sequenced was peripheral blood. The chain carries TRBV9 and TRBJ2-5; 7 nucleotides match TRBD2. This sequence was found in a woman of 80 years or more with acute or convalescent COVID-19. In nucleotides, the CDR3 is TGTGCCAGCAGCGCCGGAGTGGGAGGGCCGGAGACCCAGTACTTC. Protein product: CASSAGVGGPETQYF. Looking up the rest from reference TRBV9 and TRBJ2-5 gives the full variable domain: DSGVTQTPKHLITATGQRVTLRCSPRSGDLSVYWYQQSLDQGLQFLIQYYNGEERAKGNILERFSAQQFPDLHSELNLSSLELGDSALYFCASSAGVGGPETQYFGPGTRLLVL.